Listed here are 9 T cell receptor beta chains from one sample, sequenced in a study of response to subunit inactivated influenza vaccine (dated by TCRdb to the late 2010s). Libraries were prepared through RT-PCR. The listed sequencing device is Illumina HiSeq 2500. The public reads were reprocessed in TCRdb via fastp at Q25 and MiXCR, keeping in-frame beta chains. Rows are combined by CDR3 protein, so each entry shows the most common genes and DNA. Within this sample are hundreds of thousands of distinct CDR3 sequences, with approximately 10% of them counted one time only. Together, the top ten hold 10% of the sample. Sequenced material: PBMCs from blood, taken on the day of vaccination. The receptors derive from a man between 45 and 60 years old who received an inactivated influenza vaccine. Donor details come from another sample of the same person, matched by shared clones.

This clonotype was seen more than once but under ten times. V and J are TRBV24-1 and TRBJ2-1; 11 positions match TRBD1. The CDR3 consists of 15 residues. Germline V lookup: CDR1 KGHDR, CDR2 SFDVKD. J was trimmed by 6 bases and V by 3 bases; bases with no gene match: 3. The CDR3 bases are TGTGCCACCAGTGATGCGGGACAGGGGGGCAATGAGCAGTTCTTC. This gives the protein CATSDAGQGGNEQFF.

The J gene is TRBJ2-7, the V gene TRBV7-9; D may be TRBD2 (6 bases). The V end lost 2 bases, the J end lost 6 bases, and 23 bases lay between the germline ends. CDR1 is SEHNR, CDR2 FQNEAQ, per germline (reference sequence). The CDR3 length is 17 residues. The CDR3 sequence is CASSLPTGTQPSSEQYF. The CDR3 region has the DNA TGTGCCAGCAGCTTACCTACCGGGACTCAGCCCTCTTCCGAGCAGTACTTC.

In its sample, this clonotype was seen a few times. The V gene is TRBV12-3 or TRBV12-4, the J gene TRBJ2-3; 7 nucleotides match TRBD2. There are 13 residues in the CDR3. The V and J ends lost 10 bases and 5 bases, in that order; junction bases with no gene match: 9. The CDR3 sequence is CATVGGEVDTQYF. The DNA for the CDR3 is TGTGCCACCGTGGGGGGGGAGGTAGATACGCAGTATTTT.

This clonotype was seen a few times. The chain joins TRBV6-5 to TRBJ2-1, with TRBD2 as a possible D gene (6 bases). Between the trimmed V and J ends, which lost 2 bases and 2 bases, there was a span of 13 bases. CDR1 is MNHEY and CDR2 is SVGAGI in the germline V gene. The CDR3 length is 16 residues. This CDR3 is CASSYRDFQPYNEQFF. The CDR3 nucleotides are TGTGCCAGCAGTTACCGGGACTTCCAACCCTACAATGAGCAGTTCTTC.

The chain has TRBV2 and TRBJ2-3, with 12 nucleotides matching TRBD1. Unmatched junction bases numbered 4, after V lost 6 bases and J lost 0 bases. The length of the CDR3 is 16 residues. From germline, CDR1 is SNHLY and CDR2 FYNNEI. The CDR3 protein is CASRVGQGASTDTQYF. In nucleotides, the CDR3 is TGTGCCAGCAGGGTGGGACAGGGGGCTAGCACAGATACGCAGTATTTT.

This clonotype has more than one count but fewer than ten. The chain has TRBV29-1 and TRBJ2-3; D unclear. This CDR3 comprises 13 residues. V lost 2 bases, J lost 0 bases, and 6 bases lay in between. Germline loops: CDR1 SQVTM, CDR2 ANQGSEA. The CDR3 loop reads CSVEPLSTDTQYF. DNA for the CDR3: TGCAGCGTTGAACCCCTCAGCACAGATACGCAGTATTTT.

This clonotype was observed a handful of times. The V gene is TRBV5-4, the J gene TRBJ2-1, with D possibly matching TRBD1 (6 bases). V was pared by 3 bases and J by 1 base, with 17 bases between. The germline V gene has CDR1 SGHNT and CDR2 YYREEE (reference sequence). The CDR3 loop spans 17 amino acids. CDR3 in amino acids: CASSSKQGMRSYNEQFF. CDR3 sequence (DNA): TGTGCCAGCAGCTCTAAACAGGGAATGCGTTCCTACAATGAGCAGTTCTTC.

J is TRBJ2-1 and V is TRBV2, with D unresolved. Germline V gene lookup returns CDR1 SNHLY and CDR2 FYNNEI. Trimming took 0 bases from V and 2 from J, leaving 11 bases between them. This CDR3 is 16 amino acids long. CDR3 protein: CASSEAPDLTYNEQFF. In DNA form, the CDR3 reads TGTGCCAGCAGTGAAGCCCCGGACCTAACCTACAATGAGCAGTTCTTC.

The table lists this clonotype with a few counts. CDR3 nucleotides: TGTGCCAGCAGTTACCGTCAGGAAAAGACCTACGAGCAGTACTTC. Encoded protein: CASSYRQEKTYEQYF. V is TRBV6-2 or TRBV6-3 and J is TRBJ2-7; D is uncertain. This CDR3 contains 15 residues. Germline-derived CDR1 and CDR2 are MNHEY and SVGEGT. Trimming removed 2 bases at V and 2 bases at J, with 13 bases between.